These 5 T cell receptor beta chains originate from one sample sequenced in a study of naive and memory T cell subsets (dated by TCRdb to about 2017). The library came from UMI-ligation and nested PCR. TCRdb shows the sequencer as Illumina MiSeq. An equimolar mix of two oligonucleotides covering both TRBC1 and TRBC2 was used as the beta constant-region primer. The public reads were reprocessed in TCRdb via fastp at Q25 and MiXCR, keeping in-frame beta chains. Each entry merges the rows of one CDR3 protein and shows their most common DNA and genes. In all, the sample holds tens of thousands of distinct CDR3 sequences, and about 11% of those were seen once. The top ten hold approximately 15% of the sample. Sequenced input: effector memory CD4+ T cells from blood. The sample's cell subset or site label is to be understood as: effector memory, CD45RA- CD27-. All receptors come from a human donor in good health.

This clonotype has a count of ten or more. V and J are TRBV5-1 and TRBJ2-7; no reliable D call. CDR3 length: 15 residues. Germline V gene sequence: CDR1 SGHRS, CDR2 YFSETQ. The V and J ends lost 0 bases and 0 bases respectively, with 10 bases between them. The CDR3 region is CASSLDGYSSYEQYF. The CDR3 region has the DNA TGCGCCAGCAGCTTGGACGGCTATAGCTCCTACGAGCAGTACTTC.

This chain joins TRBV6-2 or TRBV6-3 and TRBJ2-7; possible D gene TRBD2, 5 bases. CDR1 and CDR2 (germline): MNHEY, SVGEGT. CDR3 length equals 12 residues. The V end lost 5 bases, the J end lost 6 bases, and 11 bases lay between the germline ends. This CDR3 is CASSIRGSEQYF. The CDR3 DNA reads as TGTGCCAGCAGTATCCGCGGGTCCGAGCAGTACTTC.

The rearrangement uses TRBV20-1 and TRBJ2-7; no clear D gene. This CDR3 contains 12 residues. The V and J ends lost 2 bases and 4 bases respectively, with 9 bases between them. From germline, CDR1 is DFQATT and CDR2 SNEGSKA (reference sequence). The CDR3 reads CSARSDTYEQYF. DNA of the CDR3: TGCAGTGCTAGATCTGACACATACGAGCAGTACTTC.

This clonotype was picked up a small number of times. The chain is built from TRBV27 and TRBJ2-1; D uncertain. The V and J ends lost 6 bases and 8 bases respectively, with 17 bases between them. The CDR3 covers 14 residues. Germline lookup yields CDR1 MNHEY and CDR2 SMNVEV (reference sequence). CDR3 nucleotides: TGTGCCAGCAGACTCTCCCGCGGAGCCCATGAGCAGTTCTTC. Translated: CASRLSRGAHEQFF.

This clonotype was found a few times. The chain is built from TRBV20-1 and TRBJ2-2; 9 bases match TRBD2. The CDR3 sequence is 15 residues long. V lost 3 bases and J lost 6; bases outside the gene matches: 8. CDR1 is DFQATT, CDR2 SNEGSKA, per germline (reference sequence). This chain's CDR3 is CSARIAGDFAGELFF. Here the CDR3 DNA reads TGCAGTGCTAGGATAGCGGGAGATTTCGCCGGGGAGCTGTTTTTT.